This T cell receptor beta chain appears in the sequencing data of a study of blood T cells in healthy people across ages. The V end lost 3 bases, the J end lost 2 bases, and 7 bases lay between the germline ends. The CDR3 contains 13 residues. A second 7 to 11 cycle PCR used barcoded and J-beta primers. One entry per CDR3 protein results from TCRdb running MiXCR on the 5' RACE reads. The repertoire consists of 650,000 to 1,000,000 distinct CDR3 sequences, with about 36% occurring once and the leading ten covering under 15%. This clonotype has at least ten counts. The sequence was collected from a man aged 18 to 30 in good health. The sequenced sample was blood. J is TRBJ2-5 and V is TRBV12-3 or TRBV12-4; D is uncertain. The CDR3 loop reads CASSFSSQETQYF. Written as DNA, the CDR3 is TGTGCCAGCAGTTTCAGCTCTCAAGAGACCCAGTACTTC.